One sample yielded the 30 T cell receptor beta chains listed below, sequenced in a study of beta chain features in type 1 diabetes. Every bit of the isolated RNA underwent reverse transcription, so sequencing read expressed TCRB transcripts. This table comes from immunoSEQ multiplex PCR, and its TCRdb copy is limited to in-frame clones, with some not included. Of fewer than 350,000 clones listed, 8% are singletons. Source material: central memory CD4+ T cells from blood. The receptor set was obtained from a woman aged 18-29 years in good health.

The table lists this clone with many counts. V gene TRBV9 combines with J gene TRBJ2-2; D possibly corresponds to TRBD2 (6 bases). In germline, CDR1 is SGDLS, CDR2 YYNGEE. Trimming shortened V by 4 bases and J by 2 bases, and 12 bases separated the two germline ends. The CDR3 sequence is 15 residues long. CDR3 DNA: TGTGCCAGCAGCTCCTCCGGGACTAACACCGGGGAGCTGTTTTTT. Its translation is CASSSSGTNTGELFF.

V and J are TRBV4-3 and TRBJ2-1; 8 positions match TRBD2. Losses at the gene ends were 4 bases for V and 0 bases for J; bases not matched to a gene: 8. The germline CDR1 and CDR2 sequences are LGHNA and YSLEER. The CDR3 is 17 residues long. DNA for the CDR3: TGCGCCAGCAGCCCACAAGCCGGGACTAGCTCCTACAATGAGCAGTTCTTC. It codes for CASSPQAGTSSYNEQFF.

This clone was seen ten or more times. The V and J genes are TRBV30 and TRBJ1-4; 10 nucleotides line up with TRBD1. The CDR3 extends over 12 amino acids. The germline V gene has CDR1 GTSNPN and CDR2 SVGIG (reference sequence). Trimming cost V 6 bases and J 8 bases; bases outside gene matches: 3. Here the CDR3 reads CACGTGVEKLFF. The CDR3 DNA follows: TGTGCCTGCGGGACAGGGGTGGAAAAACTGTTTTTT.

There are a few counts of this clone. The rearrangement uses TRBV7-9 and TRBJ2-2; no clear D gene. The V gene lost 1 base and the J gene lost 0 bases, with 6 bases spanning the gap. Germline V gene lookup returns CDR1 SEHNR and CDR2 FQNEAQ (reference sequence). The CDR3 has 15 amino acids. The CDR3 region is CASSLVGPNTGELFF. For the CDR3, the DNA is TGTGCCAGCAGCTTAGTCGGCCCGAACACCGGGGAGCTGTTTTTT.

The rearrangement uses TRBV19 and TRBJ2-5, with D perhaps given as TRBD1 or TRBD2 (5 bases each). Between the trimmed V and J ends, which lost 2 bases and 1 base, there was a span of 20 bases. The CDR3 is 18 residues long. Looked up from germline, CDR1 is LNHDA and CDR2 is SQIVND (reference sequence). The CDR3 is CASSIRSGTGGSQETQYF. CDR3 coding DNA: TGTGCCAGTAGTATAAGGTCTGGGACCGGCGGCAGCCAAGAGACCCAGTACTTC.

This clone was seen more than once but under ten times. The genes are TRBV6-1 and TRBJ1-5; D perhaps matches TRBD1 (6 bases). Germline V gene data show CDR1 as MNHNS and CDR2 as SASEGT. Trimming cost V 6 bases and J 1 base, with 13 bases left between them. The CDR3 loop spans 15 amino acids. DNA of the CDR3: TGTGCCAGCAGGTTGGACAGATCGAGCAATCAGCCCCAGCATTTT. Its translation: CASRLDRSSNQPQHF.

The chain employs TRBV7-2 and TRBJ1-4; D remains unclear. Germline CDR1 is SGHTA and CDR2 is FQGNSA. CDR3 length: 16 amino acids. V was cut by 2 bases and J by 0 bases, with 10 bases left in between. CDR3 sequence: CASSLMGGTTNEKLFF. The CDR3 DNA follows: TGTGCCAGCAGCTTAATGGGTGGGACAACTAATGAAAAACTGTTTTTT.

This clone was found a few times. J is TRBJ2-5 and V is TRBV9; 12 bases are a match to TRBD2. The junction had 7 bases not matched to a gene; V was cut back by 0 bases and J by 4 bases. The CDR3 is 17 amino acids. Germline V gives CDR1 SGDLS, CDR2 YYNGEE. CDR3 sequence (DNA): TGTGCCAGCAGCGTAGGAGCAGAACTAGCGGGAGGAGAGACCCAGTACTTC. Translated, it gives CASSVGAELAGGETQYF.

The sample holds a few counts of this clone. This chain's CDR3 is CSAHLQETQYF. The CDR3, as DNA: TGCAGTGCTCACCTACAAGAGACCCAGTACTTC. The gene calls are TRBV20-1 and TRBJ2-5, with no clear D. There are 11 residues in the CDR3. The V gene's germline CDR1 is DFQATT and CDR2 SNEGSKA (reference sequence). V lost 5 bases, J lost 2 bases, and 6 bases lay in between.

This chain uses TRBV5-1 with TRBJ2-3; the D gene is possibly TRBD2 (6 bases). The CDR3 is made up of 14 amino acids. Germline V gene sequence: CDR1 SGHRS, CDR2 YFSETQ. Trimming shortened V by 4 bases and J by 1 base, and 10 bases separated the two germline ends. The CDR3 loop reads CASSLQRGTDTQYF. The CDR3, as DNA: TGCGCCAGCAGCCTCCAGCGGGGCACAGATACGCAGTATTTT.

The chain combines TRBV7-2 with TRBJ2-7; TRBD1 might be the D (6 bases). CDR3 length equals 14 residues. CDR1 SGHTA and CDR2 FQGNSA come from the germline V gene. The V end was cut by 5 bases, the J end by 5 bases, with 16 bases between. CDR3 nucleotides: TGTGCCAGCAGCCCGTCGCCTCCAGGGGACGAGCAGTACTTC. This sequence encodes CASSPSPPGDEQYF.

This clone was counted only a few times. This rearrangement joins TRBV29-1 to TRBJ2-1; the D gene is possibly TRBD2 (7 bases). Trimming shortened V by 7 bases and J by 3 bases, and 16 bases separated the two germline ends. Germline values: CDR1 SQVTM, CDR2 ANQGSEA. There are 14 residues in the CDR3. The CDR3, as DNA: TGCAGCGCCTTAGAGGGGGGGTACTACAATGAGCAGTTCTTC. Protein: CSALEGGYYNEQFF.

This clone came up a few times. The rearrangement joins TRBV11-3 to TRBJ2-7; 7 nucleotides line up with TRBD1. The length of the CDR3 is 15 residues. The trim removed 5 bases at V and 0 bases at J, leaving 7 bases unmatched. Germline V lookup: CDR1 SGHNT, CDR2 YENEEA. CDR3 nucleotide sequence: TGTGCCAGCAGCCAAGTAGGGACAGACTCCTACGAGCAGTACTTC. This gives the protein CASSQVGTDSYEQYF.

The J gene is TRBJ2-2, the V gene TRBV18, with 10 bases that match TRBD2. This CDR3 has 17 amino acids. The junction had 7 bases not matched to a gene; V was cut back by 4 bases and J by 2 bases. Germline assignment: CDR1 KGHSH and CDR2 LQKENI. The chain's CDR3 is CASSQLGLAENTGELFF. The DNA of the CDR3 is TGTGCCAGCTCACAACTTGGACTAGCGGAAAACACCGGGGAGCTGTTTTTT.

This clone was observed a handful of times. The chain joins TRBV11-3 to TRBJ1-1; tentative D call: TRBD1 (6 bases). CDR1 SGHNT and CDR2 YENEEA come from the germline V gene. V lost 4 bases and J lost 11, with 23 bases in between. The CDR3 contains 15 residues. The CDR3 loop is CASSSGQRAGEIAFF. The DNA for the CDR3 is TGTGCCAGCAGCTCCGGACAGCGGGCAGGTGAGATCGCTTTCTTT.

This clone was seen repeatedly, ten times or more. The chain couples TRBV6-5 to TRBJ2-1; 8 nucleotides align to TRBD1. This CDR3 region has 15 residues. Germline-derived CDR1 and CDR2 are MNHEY and SVGAGI. Germline trimming cut 6 bases from V and 9 bases from J; bases unmatched to any gene: 13. CDR3 DNA sequence: TGTGCCAGCAGCCGAACTGCCAGGGGGCCGTTTGAGCAGTTCTTC. Protein: CASSRTARGPFEQFF.

V is TRBV9 and J is TRBJ1-5; D remains unclear. CDR1 is SGDLS, CDR2 YYNGEE, per germline. The CDR3 runs 13 residues. Trimming removed 4 bases at V and 5 bases at J, with 10 bases between. In DNA form, the CDR3 reads TGTGCCAGCAGCCCCACTTCGGATCAGCCCCAGCATTTT. Residues: CASSPTSDQPQHF. Full variable domain (remainder filled in from reference TRBV9 and TRBJ1-5): DSGVTQTPKHLITATGQRVTLRCSPRSGDLSVYWYQQSLDQGLQFLIQYYNGEERAKGNILERFSAQQFPDLHSELNLSSLELGDSALYFCASSPTSDQPQHFGDGTRLSIL.

This clone was seen only a few times. The chain is built from TRBV7-2 and TRBJ2-7; TRBD1 or TRBD2 may be the D gene (5 bases each). The germline V gene has CDR1 SGHTA and CDR2 FQGNSA. This CDR3 is 12 amino acids long. The V end lost 1 base, the J end lost 8 bases, and 9 bases lay between the germline ends. The CDR3 region is CASSLGDVQQYF. The CDR3 DNA reads TGTGCCAGCAGCTTAGGGGACGTCCAGCAGTACTTC.

This clone showed up just a few times. V and J are TRBV18 and TRBJ2-3; weak D call: TRBD2 (5 bases). The CDR3 loop spans 13 amino acids. Trimming left V 4 bases short and J 5 bases short, with 10 bases between. Germline V gene data show CDR1 as KGHSH and CDR2 as LQKENI. The CDR3 loop is CASSLSRGDTQYF. In DNA form, the CDR3 reads TGTGCCAGCTCACTCTCACGGGGAGATACGCAGTATTTT.

The genes are TRBV7-2 and TRBJ2-7; 9 nucleotides agree with TRBD2. Germline V CDR1 and CDR2: SGHTA, FQGNSA. The junction had 9 bases not matched to a gene; V was cut back by 3 bases and J by 0 bases. The CDR3 is 17 residues long. This chain's CDR3 is CASSFGSGSQTSYEQYF. CDR3 in DNA: TGTGCCAGCAGCTTCGGTAGCGGGAGTCAGACCTCCTACGAGCAGTACTTC.

This clone was seen a few times. The chain joins TRBV29-1 to TRBJ2-6; D gene unclear. Germline V gene lookup returns CDR1 SQVTM and CDR2 ANQGSEA. V was cut by 7 bases and J by 0 bases, with 10 bases left in between. The CDR3 has 14 residues. In DNA form, the CDR3 reads TGCAGCGCCTCACCTGACTCTGGGGCCAACGTCCTGACTTTC. Its protein is CSASPDSGANVLTF.

This chain joins TRBV11-3 and TRBJ2-7; TRBD2 matches at 7 bases. V trimming: 0 bases; J trimming: 3 bases; junction bases outside the gene matches: 2. Germline V gene lookup returns CDR1 SGHNT and CDR2 YENEEA. CDR3 length: 14 residues. The CDR3 nucleotides are TGTGCCAGCAGCTTAGAGCTAGCGGTCTACGAGCAGTACTTC. It encodes CASSLELAVYEQYF.

This clone occurred a few times. The chain carries TRBV7-3 and TRBJ2-1; D unclear. The CDR3 sequence is 15 residues long. Trimming left V 1 base short and J 6 bases short, with 13 bases between. The germline gives CDR1 SGHTA, CDR2 FQGTGA. CDR3 protein: CASSLKGKKSNEQFF. The CDR3 DNA sequence: TGTGCCAGCAGCTTAAAAGGGAAGAAGTCCAATGAGCAGTTCTTC.

This chain uses TRBV2 with TRBJ1-1; D might be TRBD1 (6 bases). Germline assignment: CDR1 SNHLY and CDR2 FYNNEI. The ends were cut back, 6 bases at V and 8 bases at J, with 7 bases in the middle. The CDR3 is 10 amino acids. The CDR3 bases are TGTGCCAGCAGGAGGGGGGAAGCTTTCTTT. It is translated as CASRRGEAFF.

This clone was seen a few times. The rearrangement links TRBV20-1 to TRBJ1-1; D is undetermined. The CDR3 is made up of 11 amino acids. V lost 4 bases and J lost 5, with 8 bases in between. Germline values: CDR1 DFQATT, CDR2 SNEGSKA (reference sequence). Written as DNA, the CDR3 is TGCAGTGCTATGGGGAAGACTGAAGCTTTCTTT. Encoded protein: CSAMGKTEAFF.

This clone was counted ten times or more. The chain couples TRBV27 to TRBJ2-2; D is uncertain. V lost 8 bases to trimming and J lost 5 bases, with 6 bases between them. The CDR3 has 11 amino acids. From germline, CDR1 is MNHEY and CDR2 SMNVEV (reference sequence). The CDR3: CASRITGELFF. CDR3 DNA sequence: TGTGCCAGCCGGATTACCGGGGAGCTGTTTTTT.

Only a few counts were recorded for this clone. This chain joins TRBV4-2 and TRBJ2-1, with 7 nucleotides matching TRBD2. The CDR3 spans 16 residues. Trimming removed 5 bases from V and 0 bases from J; junction bases left unmatched: 7. CDR1 LGHNA and CDR2 YNFKEQ come from the germline V gene. The CDR3 DNA sequence: TGTGCCAGCAGCTTGGGGTCTAGCGGCTCCTACAATGAGCAGTTCTTC. The encoded protein is CASSLGSSGSYNEQFF.

The chain joins TRBV10-3 to TRBJ1-1, with D unclear. Deletions cut 5 bases from V and 6 bases from J, with 16 bases between. CDR1 and CDR2 from the germline V gene are ENHRY and SYGVKD. The CDR3 length is 14 residues. The CDR3 DNA sequence: TGTGCCATCAGTATGGGCTTCGGGGTCCCTGAAGCTTTCTTT. The encoded protein is CAISMGFGVPEAFF.

As to this clone: Compared with germline, one end of the junction differs, possibly owing to a read error. The genes are TRBV7-7 and TRBJ2-2, with D unresolved. The CDR3 consists of 12 residues. Germline V gives CDR1 SSHAT, CDR2 FNYEAQ (reference sequence). The CDR3 DNA reads as TGTGCTAGCAGCTTGCTTACCGGGGAGCTGTTTTTT. Translating gives CASSLLTGELFF.

This clone showed up just a few times. The gene calls are TRBV27 and TRBJ1-2; D is possibly TRBD1 (6 bases). The CDR3 consists of 13 residues. The V gene's germline CDR1 is MNHEY and CDR2 SMNVEV (reference sequence). Trimming took 6 bases from V and 0 from J, leaving 8 bases between them. CDR3 sequence: CASSRTANYGYTF. Here the CDR3 DNA reads TGTGCCAGCAGCAGGACAGCTAACTATGGCTACACCTTC.